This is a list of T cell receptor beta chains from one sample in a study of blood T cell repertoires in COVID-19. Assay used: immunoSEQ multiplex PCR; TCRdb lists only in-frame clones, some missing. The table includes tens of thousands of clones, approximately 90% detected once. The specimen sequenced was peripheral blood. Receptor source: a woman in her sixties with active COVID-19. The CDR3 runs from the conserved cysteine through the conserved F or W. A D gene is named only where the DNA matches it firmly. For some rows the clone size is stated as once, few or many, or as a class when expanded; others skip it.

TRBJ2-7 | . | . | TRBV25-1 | CASSDPHSGLSYEQYF | TGTGCCAGCAGTGATCCTCACAGCGGCCTCTCCTACGAGCAGTACTTC
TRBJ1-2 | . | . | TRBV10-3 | CAISEGSYYGYTF | TGTGCCATCAGTGAGGGGAGTTACTATGGCTACACCTTC
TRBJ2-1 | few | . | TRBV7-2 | CASSLEASLNEQFF | TGTGCCAGCAGCTTAGAAGCTAGCCTCAATGAGCAGTTCTTC
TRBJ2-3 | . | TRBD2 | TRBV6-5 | CASSGTNPDTQYF | TGTGCCAGCAGCGGGACTAATCCAGATACGCAGTATTTT
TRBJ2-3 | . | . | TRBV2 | CASRAQGTGTDTQYF | TGTGCCAGCAGGGCTCAGGGGACGGGCACAGATACGCAGTATTTT
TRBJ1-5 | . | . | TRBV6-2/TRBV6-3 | CASSYPGLPREPQHF | TGTGCCAGCAGTTACCCGGGACTTCCGAGGGAGCCCCAGCATTTT
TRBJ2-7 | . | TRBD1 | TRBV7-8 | CASSRGQGLSYEQYF | TGTGCCAGCAGCCGAGGACAGGGGCTCTCCTACGAGCAGTACTTC
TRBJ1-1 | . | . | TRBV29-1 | CSVSRREGKAFF | TGCAGCGTGAGTCGCAGGGAGGGAAAAGCTTTCTTT
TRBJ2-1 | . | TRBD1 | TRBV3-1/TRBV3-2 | CASSHLDRVISNEQFF | TGTGCCAGCAGCCACTTAGACAGGGTCATCTCCAATGAGCAGTTCTTC
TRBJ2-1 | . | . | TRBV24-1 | CATSTTGPLNNEQFF | TGTGCCACCAGTACGACAGGCCCTCTTAACAATGAGCAGTTCTTC
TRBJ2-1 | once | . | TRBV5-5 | CASTYQGRTLNNEQFF | TGTGCCAGCACCTACCAGGGGCGGACTTTAAACAATGAGCAGTTCTTC
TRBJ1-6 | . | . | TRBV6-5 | CASMAGQSNSPLHF | TGTGCCAGCATGGCAGGACAGTCCAATTCACCCCTCCACTTT
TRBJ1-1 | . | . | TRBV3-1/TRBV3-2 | CASSHPGGTEAFF | TGTGCCAGCAGCCACCCCGGGGGCACTGAAGCTTTCTTT
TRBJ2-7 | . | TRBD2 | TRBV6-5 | CASRPGTSNYEQYF | TGTGCCAGCAGACCCGGGACTAGTAACTACGAGCAGTACTTC
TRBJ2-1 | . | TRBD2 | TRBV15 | CATSRDLAGGPSEQFF | TGTGCCACCAGCAGAGATCTAGCGGGGGGGCCGTCTGAGCAGTTCTTC
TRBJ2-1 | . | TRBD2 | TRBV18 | CASSPRVAGATYNEQFF | TGTGCCAGCTCACCACGGGTAGCGGGGGCTACCTACAATGAGCAGTTCTTC
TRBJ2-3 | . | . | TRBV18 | CASSPRPLGTDTQYF | TGTGCCAGCTCACCACGACCCCTAGGCACAGATACGCAGTATTTT
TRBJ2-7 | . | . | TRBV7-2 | CASSLLAGDEQYF | TGTGCCAGCAGCTTATTGGCAGGGGACGAGCAGTACTTC
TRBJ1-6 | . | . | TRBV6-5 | CASRTDNNSPLHF | TGTGCCAGCAGGACGGACAATAATTCACCCCTCCACTTT
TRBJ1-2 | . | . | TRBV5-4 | CASSPTLTANYGYTF | TGTGCCAGCAGCCCGACCCTAACAGCTAACTATGGCTACACCTTC
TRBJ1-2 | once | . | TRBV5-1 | CASSSTGTSYGYTF | TGCGCCAGCAGTTCTACCGGGACAAGCTATGGCTACACCTTC
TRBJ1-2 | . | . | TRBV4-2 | CASSQAVIVQNYGYTF | TGTGCCAGCAGCCAAGCCGTAATAGTACAGAACTATGGCTACACCTTC
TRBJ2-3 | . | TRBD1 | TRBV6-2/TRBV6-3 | CASSSARGTGFTDTQYF | TGTGCCAGCAGTTCCGCCCGCGGGACAGGGTTCACAGATACGCAGTATTTT
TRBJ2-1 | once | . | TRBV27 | CASSSYIVGAVKNEQFF | TGTGCCAGCAGTTCGTACATCGTGGGGGCAGTCAAAAATGAGCAGTTCTTC
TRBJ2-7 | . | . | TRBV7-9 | CASSSGSAQYF | TGTGCCAGCAGCTCAGGGTCCGCGCAGTACTTC
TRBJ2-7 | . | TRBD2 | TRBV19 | CATSGGVDKGYEQYF | TGTGCCACTAGCGGGGGTGTCGATAAAGGGTACGAGCAGTACTTC
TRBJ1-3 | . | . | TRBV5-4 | CASSPNRPTGITGNTIYF | TGTGCCAGCAGCCCGAACCGCCCGACAGGAATTACCGGAAACACCATATATTTT
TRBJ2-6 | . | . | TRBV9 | CASSVGSSGANVLTF | TGTGCCAGCAGCGTAGGTAGCTCTGGGGCCAACGTCCTGACTTTC
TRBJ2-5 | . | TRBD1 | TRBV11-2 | CASSLVPRGHNQETQYF | TGTGCCAGCAGCTTAGTACCCAGGGGGCATAACCAAGAGACCCAGTACTTC
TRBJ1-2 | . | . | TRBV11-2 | CASSLLRVTGGGYTF | TGTGCCAGCAGCCTCCTTAGGGTCACAGGCGGTGGCTACACCTTC
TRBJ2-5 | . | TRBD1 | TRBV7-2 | CASSPRPGTGPARAQYF | TGTGCCAGCAGCCCCCGCCCCGGGACAGGGCCCGCAAGGGCCCAGTACTTC
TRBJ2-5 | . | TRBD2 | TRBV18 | CASSQLTSGRETQYF | TGTGCCAGCTCCCAACTGACTAGCGGAAGAGAGACCCAGTACTTC